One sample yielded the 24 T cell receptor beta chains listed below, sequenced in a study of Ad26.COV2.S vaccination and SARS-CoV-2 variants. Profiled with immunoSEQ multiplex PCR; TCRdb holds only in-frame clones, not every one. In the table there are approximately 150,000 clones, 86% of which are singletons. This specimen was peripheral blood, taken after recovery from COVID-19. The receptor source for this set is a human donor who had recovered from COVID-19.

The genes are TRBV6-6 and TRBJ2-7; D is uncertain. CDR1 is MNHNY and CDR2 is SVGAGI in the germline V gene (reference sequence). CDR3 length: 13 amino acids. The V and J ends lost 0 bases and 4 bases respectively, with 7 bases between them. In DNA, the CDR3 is TGTGCCAGCAGTTACTCGAATGAATACGAGCAGTACTTC. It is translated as CASSYSNEYEQYF.

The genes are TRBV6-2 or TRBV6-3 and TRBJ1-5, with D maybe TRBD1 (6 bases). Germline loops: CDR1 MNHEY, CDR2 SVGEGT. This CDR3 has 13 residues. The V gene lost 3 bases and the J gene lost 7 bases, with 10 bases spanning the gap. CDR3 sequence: CASSYKGTQPQHF. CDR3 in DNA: TGTGCCAGCAGTTATAAGGGGACACAGCCCCAGCATTTT.

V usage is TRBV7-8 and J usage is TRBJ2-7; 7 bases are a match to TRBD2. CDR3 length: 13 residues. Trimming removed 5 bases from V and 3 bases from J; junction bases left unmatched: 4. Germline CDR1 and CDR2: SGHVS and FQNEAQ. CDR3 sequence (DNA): TGTGCCAGCAGCCCCGGGACTATCTACGAGCAGTACTTC. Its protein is CASSPGTIYEQYF. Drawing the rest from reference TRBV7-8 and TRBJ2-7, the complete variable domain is GAGVSQSPRYKVAKRGQDVALRCDPISGHVSLFWYQQALGQGPEFLTYFQNEAQLDKSGLPSDRFFAERPEGSVSTLKIQRTQQEDSAVYLCASSPGTIYEQYFGPGTRLTVT.

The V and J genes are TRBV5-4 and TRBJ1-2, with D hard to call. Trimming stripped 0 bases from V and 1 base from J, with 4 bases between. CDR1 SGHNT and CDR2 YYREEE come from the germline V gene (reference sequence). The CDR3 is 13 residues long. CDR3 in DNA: TGTGCCAGCAGCTTGGGCAGTAACTATGGCTACACCTTC. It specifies CASSLGSNYGYTF.

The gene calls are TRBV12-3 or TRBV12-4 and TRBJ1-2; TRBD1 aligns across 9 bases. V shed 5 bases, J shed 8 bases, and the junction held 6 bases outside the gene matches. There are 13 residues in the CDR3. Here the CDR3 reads CASSPRDRAGYTF. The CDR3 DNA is TGTGCCAGCAGTCCCCGGGACAGGGCAGGCTACACCTTC.

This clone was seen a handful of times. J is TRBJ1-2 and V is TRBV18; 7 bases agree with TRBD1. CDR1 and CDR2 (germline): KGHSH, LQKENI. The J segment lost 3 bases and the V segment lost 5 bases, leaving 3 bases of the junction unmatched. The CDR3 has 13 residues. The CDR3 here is CASSEGTDYGYTF. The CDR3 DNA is TGTGCCAGCTCAGAGGGGACAGACTATGGCTACACCTTC.

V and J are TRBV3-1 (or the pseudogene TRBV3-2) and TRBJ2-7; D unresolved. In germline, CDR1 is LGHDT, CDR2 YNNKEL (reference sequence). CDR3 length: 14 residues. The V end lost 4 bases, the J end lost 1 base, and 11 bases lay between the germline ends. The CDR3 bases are TGTGCCAGCAGCCCCTTTCCCGGGTCCTACGAGCAGTACTTC. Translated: CASSPFPGSYEQYF.

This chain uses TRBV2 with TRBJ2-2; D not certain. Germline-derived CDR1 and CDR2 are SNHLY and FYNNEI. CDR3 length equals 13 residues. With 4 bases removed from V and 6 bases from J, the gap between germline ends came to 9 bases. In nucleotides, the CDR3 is TGTGCCAGCAGTGTTTCCGGGCCCGGGGAGCTGTTTTTT. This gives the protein CASSVSGPGELFF.

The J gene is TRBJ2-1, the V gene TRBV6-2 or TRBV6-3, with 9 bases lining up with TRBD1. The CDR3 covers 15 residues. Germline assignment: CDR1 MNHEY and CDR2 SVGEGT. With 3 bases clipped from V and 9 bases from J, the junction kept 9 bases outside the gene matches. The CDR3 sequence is CASSYGDRVTSEQFF. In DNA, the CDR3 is TGTGCCAGCAGTTATGGGGACAGGGTGACGTCTGAGCAGTTCTTC.

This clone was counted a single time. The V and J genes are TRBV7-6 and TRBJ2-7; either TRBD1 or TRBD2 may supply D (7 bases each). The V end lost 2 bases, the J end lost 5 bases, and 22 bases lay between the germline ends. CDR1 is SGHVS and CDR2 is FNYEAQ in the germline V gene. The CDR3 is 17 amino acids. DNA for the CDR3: TGTGCCAGCAGCTTAAAGCGGGACAGCGAAAATAGGGACGAGCAGTACTTC. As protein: CASSLKRDSENRDEQYF.

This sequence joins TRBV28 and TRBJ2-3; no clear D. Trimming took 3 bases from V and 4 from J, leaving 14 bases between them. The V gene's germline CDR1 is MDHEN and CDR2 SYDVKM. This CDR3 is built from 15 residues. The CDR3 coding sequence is TGTGCCAGCAGTTTCTGGGATCCTGTTGCAGATACGCAGTATTTT. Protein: CASSFWDPVADTQYF.

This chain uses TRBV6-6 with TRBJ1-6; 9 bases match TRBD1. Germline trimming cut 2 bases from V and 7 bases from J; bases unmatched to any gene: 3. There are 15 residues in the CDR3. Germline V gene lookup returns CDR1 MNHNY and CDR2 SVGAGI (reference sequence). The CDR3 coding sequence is TGTGCCAGCAGTTACCGGGACAGGGAAAATTCACCCCTCCACTTT. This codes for CASSYRDRENSPLHF.

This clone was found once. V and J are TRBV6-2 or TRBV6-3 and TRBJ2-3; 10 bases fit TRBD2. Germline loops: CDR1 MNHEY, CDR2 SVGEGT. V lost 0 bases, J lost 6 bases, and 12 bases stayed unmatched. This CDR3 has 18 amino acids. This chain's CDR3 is CASSYSAPRAGGDDTQYF. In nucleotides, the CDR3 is TGTGCCAGCAGTTACTCGGCCCCACGAGCGGGGGGGGATGATACGCAGTATTTT.

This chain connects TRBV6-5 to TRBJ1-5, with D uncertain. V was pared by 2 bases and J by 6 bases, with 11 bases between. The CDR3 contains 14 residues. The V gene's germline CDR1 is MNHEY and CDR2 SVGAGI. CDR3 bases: TGTGCCAGCAGTTACGGGCGAAAGGGTCAGCCCCAGCATTTT. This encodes CASSYGRKGQPQHF.

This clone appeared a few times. Here the CDR3 reads CASSSRSNQPQHF. CDR3 in DNA: TGTGCCAGCAGCTCTAGGAGCAATCAGCCCCAGCATTTT. The J gene is TRBJ1-5, the V gene TRBV7-2; D gene unclear. The germline CDR1 and CDR2 sequences are SGHTA and FQGNSA. The CDR3 covers 13 residues. V was shortened by 4 bases and J by 1 base, with 5 bases between the two germline ends.

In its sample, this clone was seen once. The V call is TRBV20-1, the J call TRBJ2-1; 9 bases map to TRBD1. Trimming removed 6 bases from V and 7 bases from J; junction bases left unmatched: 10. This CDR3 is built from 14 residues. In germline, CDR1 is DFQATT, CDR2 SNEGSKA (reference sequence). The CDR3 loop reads CSASPGQGNNEQFF. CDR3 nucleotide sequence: TGCAGTGCGAGTCCGGGACAGGGAAATAATGAGCAGTTCTTC.

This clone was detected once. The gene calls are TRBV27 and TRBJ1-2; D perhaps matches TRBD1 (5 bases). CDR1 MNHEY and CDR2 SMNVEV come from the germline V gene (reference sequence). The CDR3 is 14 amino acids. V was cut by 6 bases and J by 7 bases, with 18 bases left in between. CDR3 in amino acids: CASRLWDEASGYTF. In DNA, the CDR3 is TGTGCCAGCAGATTGTGGGACGAAGCATCTGGCTACACCTTC.

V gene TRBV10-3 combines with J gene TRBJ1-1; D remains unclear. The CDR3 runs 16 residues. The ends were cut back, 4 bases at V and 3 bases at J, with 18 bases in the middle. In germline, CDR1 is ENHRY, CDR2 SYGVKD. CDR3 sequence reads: CAISARRGVMDTEAFF. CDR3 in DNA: TGTGCCATCAGTGCTCGCCGGGGTGTGATGGACACTGAAGCTTTCTTT.

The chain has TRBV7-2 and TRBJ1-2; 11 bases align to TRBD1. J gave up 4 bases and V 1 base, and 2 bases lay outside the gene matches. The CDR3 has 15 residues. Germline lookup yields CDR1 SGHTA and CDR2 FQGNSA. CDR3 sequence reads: CASSLGGTGGYGYTF. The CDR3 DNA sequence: TGTGCCAGCAGCTTAGGAGGGACAGGGGGCTATGGCTACACCTTC.

CDR3 sequence reads: CASSTRGDSGNTIYF. CDR3 nucleotides: TGTGCCAGCAGTACCCGGGGCGACTCTGGAAACACCATATATTTT. V is TRBV27 and J is TRBJ1-3, with a tentative D call TRBD1 (5 bases). Germline V gene data show CDR1 as MNHEY and CDR2 as SMNVEV (reference sequence). The V and J ends lost 5 bases and 0 bases respectively, with 11 bases between them. The CDR3 loop spans 15 amino acids.

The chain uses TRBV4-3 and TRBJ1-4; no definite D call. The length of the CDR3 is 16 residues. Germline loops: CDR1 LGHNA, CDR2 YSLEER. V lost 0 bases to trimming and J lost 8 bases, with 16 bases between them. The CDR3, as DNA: TGCGCCAGCAGCCAAGAGCGGGCCCGTGGATGGGAAAAACTGTTTTTT. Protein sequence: CASSQERARGWEKLFF.

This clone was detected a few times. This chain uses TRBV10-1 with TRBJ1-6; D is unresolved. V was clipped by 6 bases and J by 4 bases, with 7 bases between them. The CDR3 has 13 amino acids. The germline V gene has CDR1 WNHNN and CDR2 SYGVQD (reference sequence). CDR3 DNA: TGCGCCAGCAGCCAAGATTATAATTCACCCCTCCACTTT. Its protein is CASSQDYNSPLHF.

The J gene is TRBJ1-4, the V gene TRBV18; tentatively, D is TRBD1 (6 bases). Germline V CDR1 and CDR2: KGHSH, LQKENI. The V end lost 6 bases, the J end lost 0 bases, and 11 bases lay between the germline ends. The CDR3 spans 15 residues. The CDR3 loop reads CASSRSGATNEKLFF. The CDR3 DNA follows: TGTGCCAGCTCCCGATCAGGGGCAACTAATGAAAAACTGTTTTTT.

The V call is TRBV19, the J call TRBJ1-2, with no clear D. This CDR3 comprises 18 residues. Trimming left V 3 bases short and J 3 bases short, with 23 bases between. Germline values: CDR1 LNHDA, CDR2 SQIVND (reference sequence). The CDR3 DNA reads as TGTGCCAGTAGTATGGGGATAAAGGGAAGCGGCGGGGACTATGGCTACACCTTC. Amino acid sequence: CASSMGIKGSGGDYGYTF.